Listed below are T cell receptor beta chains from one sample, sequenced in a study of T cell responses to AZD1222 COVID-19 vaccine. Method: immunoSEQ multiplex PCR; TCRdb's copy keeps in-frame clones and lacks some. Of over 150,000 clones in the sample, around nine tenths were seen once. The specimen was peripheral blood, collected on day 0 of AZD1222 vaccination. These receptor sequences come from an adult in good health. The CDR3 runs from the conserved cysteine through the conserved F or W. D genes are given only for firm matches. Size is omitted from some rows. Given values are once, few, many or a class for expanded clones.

CDR3 DNA: TGTGCCATCAGGAAGACAGGGGCAGAGGATACGCAGTATTTT
CDR3 protein: CAIRKTGAEDTQYF
V gene: TRBV10-3
clone size: -
J gene: TRBJ2-3
D gene: TRBD1

CDR3 DNA: TGTGCCAGTAGCCTCCAGCACTCGGAGCAGTACTTC
CDR3 protein: CASSLQHSEQYF
V gene: TRBV19
clone size: -
J gene: TRBJ2-7
D gene: -

CDR3 DNA: TGTGCCAGCAGCTTTGGGCAGCCCGGCGGGGAGCTGTTTTTT
CDR3 protein: CASSFGQPGGELFF
V gene: TRBV7-3
clone size: -
J gene: TRBJ2-2
D gene: -

CDR3 DNA: TGTGCCAGCAGTTCCACCTCCCCCAGGGGCACTGAAGCTTTCTTT
CDR3 protein: CASSSTSPRGTEAFF
V gene: TRBV6-5
clone size: -
J gene: TRBJ1-1
D gene: -

CDR3 DNA: TGTGCCAGCAGCTCACTAGCGGGGGGCGGACAAGAGACCCAGTACTTC
CDR3 protein: CASSSLAGGGQETQYF
V gene: TRBV7-2
clone size: once
J gene: TRBJ2-5
D gene: TRBD2

CDR3 DNA: TGTGCCAGCAGGCCTGGACAGGGGTACGAGCAGTACTTC
CDR3 protein: CASRPGQGYEQYF
V gene: TRBV12-3/TRBV12-4
clone size: -
J gene: TRBJ2-7
D gene: TRBD1

CDR3 DNA: TGTGCCAGTAGTATGGGGACTAGCGGCCCCGGGAGCTCCTACGAGCAGTACTTC
CDR3 protein: CASSMGTSGPGSSYEQYF
V gene: TRBV19
clone size: -
J gene: TRBJ2-7
D gene: TRBD2

CDR3 DNA: TGTGCCAGCACCCAGGACAGACTTAACTATGGCTACACCTTC
CDR3 protein: CASTQDRLNYGYTF
V gene: TRBV5-6
clone size: -
J gene: TRBJ1-2
D gene: -

CDR3 DNA: TGCGCCAGCAGCTCCCCCTCCAGAGTGGCGGGGGGACCTACCCACAATGAGCAGTTCTTC
CDR3 protein: CASSSPSRVAGGPTHNEQFF
V gene: TRBV5-1
clone size: -
J gene: TRBJ2-1
D gene: TRBD2

CDR3 DNA: TGTGCCAGCAGCTTAGGGGGTCAAGAGACCCAGTACTTC
CDR3 protein: CASSLGGQETQYF
V gene: TRBV7-8
clone size: -
J gene: TRBJ2-5
D gene: -

CDR3 DNA: TGTGCCAGCAGTGAAAATCGTGGGGCCAACGTCCTGACTTTC
CDR3 protein: CASSENRGANVLTF
V gene: TRBV6-4
clone size: -
J gene: TRBJ2-6
D gene: -

CDR3 DNA: TGTGCCAGCAGGGACGACATCTTCGATTCACCCCTCCACTTT
CDR3 protein: CASRDDIFDSPLHF
V gene: TRBV5-5
clone size: -
J gene: TRBJ1-6
D gene: -

CDR3 DNA: TGTGCCAGCTCACCAGGGGGGGACACTGAAGCTTTCTTT
CDR3 protein: CASSPGGDTEAFF
V gene: TRBV18
clone size: -
J gene: TRBJ1-1
D gene: -

CDR3 DNA: TGTGCCAGCAGCTCAGGGGTAAATAATTCACCCCTCCACTTT
CDR3 protein: CASSSGVNNSPLHF
V gene: TRBV7-6
clone size: -
J gene: TRBJ1-6
D gene: -

CDR3 DNA: TGTGCCAGCAGTTACGAGGGACCCCTAAACTATGGCTACACCTTC
CDR3 protein: CASSYEGPLNYGYTF
V gene: TRBV6-5
clone size: -
J gene: TRBJ1-2
D gene: -

CDR3 DNA: TGCGCCAGCAGCCCGGGACAGACTAATGAAAAACTGTTTTTT
CDR3 protein: CASSPGQTNEKLFF
V gene: TRBV5-1
clone size: -
J gene: TRBJ1-4
D gene: TRBD1

CDR3 DNA: TGTGCCAGCAGCTCCCACAGGGTCGACTATGGCTACACCTTC
CDR3 protein: CASSSHRVDYGYTF
V gene: TRBV13
clone size: -
J gene: TRBJ1-2
D gene: -

CDR3 DNA: TGTGCCAGCAGCTTCGACCGCAGCACAGATACGCAGTATTTT
CDR3 protein: CASSFDRSTDTQYF
V gene: TRBV7-2
clone size: -
J gene: TRBJ2-3
D gene: -

CDR3 DNA: TGTGCCAGCAGCTTCAGGGGAGAGACCCAGTACTTC
CDR3 protein: CASSFRGETQYF
V gene: TRBV7-2
clone size: -
J gene: TRBJ2-5
D gene: -

CDR3 DNA: TGTGCCAGCAGCCAACCATCCGGGACAGGGGGCTTAAGGGGCTACACCTTC
CDR3 protein: CASSQPSGTGGLRGYTF
V gene: TRBV4-2
clone size: -
J gene: TRBJ1-2
D gene: TRBD1

CDR3 DNA: TGTGCCAGCAGCACGGGGACTGAGCAGTTCTTC
CDR3 protein: CASSTGTEQFF
V gene: TRBV6-5
clone size: once
J gene: TRBJ2-1
D gene: -

CDR3 DNA: TGTGCCAGCAGGCATGGACAGGGGCGGGGGACTGAAGCTTTCTTT
CDR3 protein: CASRHGQGRGTEAFF
V gene: TRBV2
clone size: -
J gene: TRBJ1-1
D gene: TRBD1